This T cell receptor (beta chain) is from a study of blood T cell repertoires in COVID-19. Sequencing was performed with immunoSEQ multiplex PCR; in TCRdb, only in-frame clones are kept and a portion is missing. The data show approximately 140,000 clones, around nine tenths seen once. This CDR3 spans 15 amino acids. The trim removed 5 bases at V and 4 bases at J, leaving 8 bases unmatched. Germline V CDR1 and CDR2: MNHEY, SMNVEV (reference sequence). Sequences were obtained from peripheral blood. This clonotype was sampled from a man over 45 with active or convalescent COVID-19. V usage is TRBV27 and J usage is TRBJ1-1; TRBD1 aligns across 9 bases. CDR3 coding DNA: TGTGCCAGCAGTCCCAGGGACAGGGTTGGCACTGAAGCTTTCTTT. This sequence encodes CASSPRDRVGTEAFF.